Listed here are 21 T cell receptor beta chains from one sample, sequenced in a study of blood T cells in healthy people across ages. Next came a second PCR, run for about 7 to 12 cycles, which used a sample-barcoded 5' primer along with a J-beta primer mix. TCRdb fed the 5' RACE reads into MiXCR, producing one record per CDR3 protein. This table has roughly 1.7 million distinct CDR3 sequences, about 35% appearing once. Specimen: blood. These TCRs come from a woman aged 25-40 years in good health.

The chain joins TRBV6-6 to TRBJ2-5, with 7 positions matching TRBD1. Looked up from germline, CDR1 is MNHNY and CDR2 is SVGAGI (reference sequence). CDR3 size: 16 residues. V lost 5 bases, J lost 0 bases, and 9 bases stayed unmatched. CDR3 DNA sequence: TGTGCCAGCAGTCCCTGGGACAGTTTGTACCAAGAGACCCAGTACTTC. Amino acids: CASSPWDSLYQETQYF.

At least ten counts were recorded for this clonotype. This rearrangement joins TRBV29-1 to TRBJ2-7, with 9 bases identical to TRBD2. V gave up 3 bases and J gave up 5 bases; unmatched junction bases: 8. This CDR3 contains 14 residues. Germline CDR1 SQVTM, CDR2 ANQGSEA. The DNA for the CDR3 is TGCAGCGTTGATGGGCCGGCTAGCGGGAACGAGCAGTACTTC. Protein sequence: CSVDGPASGNEQYF.

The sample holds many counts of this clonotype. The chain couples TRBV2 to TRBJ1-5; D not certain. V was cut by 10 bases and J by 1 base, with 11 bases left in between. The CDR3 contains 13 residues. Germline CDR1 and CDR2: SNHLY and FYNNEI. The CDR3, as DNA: TGTGCCAAAGGATTGGGGAGCAATCAGCCCCAGCATTTT. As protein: CAKGLGSNQPQHF.

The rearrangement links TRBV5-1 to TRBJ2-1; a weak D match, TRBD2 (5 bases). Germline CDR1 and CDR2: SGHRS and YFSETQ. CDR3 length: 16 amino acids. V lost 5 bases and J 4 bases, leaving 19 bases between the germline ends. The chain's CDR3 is CASSLVSGNAYNEQFF. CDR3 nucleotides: TGCGCCAGCAGTCTGGTGTCCGGGAATGCGTACAATGAGCAGTTCTTC.

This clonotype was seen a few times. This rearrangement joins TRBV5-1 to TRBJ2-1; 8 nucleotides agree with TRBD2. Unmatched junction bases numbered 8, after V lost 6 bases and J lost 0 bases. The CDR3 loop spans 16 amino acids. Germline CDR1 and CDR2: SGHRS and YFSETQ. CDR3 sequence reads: CASNSGAGDSYNEQFF. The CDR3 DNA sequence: TGCGCCAGCAATTCGGGAGCGGGGGACTCCTACAATGAGCAGTTCTTC.

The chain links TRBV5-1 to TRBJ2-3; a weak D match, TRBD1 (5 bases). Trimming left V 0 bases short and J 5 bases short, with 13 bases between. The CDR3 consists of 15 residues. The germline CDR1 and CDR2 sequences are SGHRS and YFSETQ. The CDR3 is CASSLEGHALDTQYF. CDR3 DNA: TGCGCCAGCAGCTTGGAAGGACACGCATTAGATACGCAGTATTTT. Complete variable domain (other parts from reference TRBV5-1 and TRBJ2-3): KAGVTQTPRYLIKTRGQQVTLSCSPISGHRSVSWYQQTPGQGLQFLFEYFSETQRNKGNFPGRFSGRQFSNSRSEMNVSTLELGDSALYLCASSLEGHALDTQYFGPGTRLTVL.

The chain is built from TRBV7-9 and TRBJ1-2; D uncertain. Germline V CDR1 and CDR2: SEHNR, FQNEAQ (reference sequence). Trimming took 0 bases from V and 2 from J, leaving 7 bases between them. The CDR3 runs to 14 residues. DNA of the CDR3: TGTGCCAGCAGCTTAGCCCCCTCCAACTATGGCTACACCTTC. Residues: CASSLAPSNYGYTF.

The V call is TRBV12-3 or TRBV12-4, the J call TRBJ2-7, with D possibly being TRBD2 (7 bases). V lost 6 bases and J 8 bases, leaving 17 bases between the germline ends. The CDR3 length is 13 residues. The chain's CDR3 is CASRQGGGGQQYF. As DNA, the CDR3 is TGTGCCAGCAGGCAGGGAGGGGGGGGCCAGCAGTACTTC.

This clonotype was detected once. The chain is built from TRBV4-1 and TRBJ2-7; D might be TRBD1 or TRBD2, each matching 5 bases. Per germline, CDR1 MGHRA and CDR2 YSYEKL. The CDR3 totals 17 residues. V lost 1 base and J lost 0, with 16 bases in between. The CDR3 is CASSQGLAKGSSYEQYF. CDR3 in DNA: TGCGCCAGCAGCCAAGGCCTAGCCAAGGGGAGCTCCTACGAGCAGTACTTC.

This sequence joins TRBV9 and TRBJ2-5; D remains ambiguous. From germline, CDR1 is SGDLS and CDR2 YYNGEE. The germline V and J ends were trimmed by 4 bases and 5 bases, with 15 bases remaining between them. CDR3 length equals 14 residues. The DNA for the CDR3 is TGTGCCAGCAGCTCGAGACCGGACGGGGAGACCCAGTACTTC. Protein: CASSSRPDGETQYF. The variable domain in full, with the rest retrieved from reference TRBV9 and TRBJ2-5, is DSGVTQTPKHLITATGQRVTLRCSPRSGDLSVYWYQQSLDQGLQFLIQYYNGEERAKGNILERFSAQQFPDLHSELNLSSLELGDSALYFCASSSRPDGETQYFGPGTRLLVL.

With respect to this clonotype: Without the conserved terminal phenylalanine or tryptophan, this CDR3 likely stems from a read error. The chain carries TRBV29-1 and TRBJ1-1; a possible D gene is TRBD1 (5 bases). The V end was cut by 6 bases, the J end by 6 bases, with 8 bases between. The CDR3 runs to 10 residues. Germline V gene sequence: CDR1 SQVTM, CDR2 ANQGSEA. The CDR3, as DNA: TGCAGCGTAGACAGAGCTGAAGCTTTCTGT. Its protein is CSVDRAEAFC.

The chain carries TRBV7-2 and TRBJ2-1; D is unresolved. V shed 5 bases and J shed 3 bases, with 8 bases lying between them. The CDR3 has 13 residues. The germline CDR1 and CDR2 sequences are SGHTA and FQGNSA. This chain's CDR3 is CASSANSYNEQFF. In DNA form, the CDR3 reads TGTGCCAGCAGCGCCAACAGCTACAATGAGCAGTTCTTC.

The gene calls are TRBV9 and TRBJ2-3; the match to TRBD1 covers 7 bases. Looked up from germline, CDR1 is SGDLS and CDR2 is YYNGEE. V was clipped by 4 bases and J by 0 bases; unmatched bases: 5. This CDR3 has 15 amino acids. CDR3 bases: TGTGCCAGCAGCACTCGGACAGGTAGCACAGATACGCAGTATTTT. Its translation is CASSTRTGSTDTQYF. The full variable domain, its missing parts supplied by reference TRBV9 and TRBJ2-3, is DSGVTQTPKHLITATGQRVTLRCSPRSGDLSVYWYQQSLDQGLQFLIQYYNGEERAKGNILERFSAQQFPDLHSELNLSSLELGDSALYFCASSTRTGSTDTQYFGPGTRLTVL.

CDR3 bases: TGCGCCAGCAGTCCCTTGGGGGATAGCGGGGGCACAGATACGCAGTATTTT. Translated, it gives CASSPLGDSGGTDTQYF. V usage is TRBV5-1 and J usage is TRBJ2-3, with 8 bases matching TRBD2. The V and J ends lost 5 bases and 1 base, in that order; junction bases with no gene match: 12. This CDR3 spans 17 amino acids. Germline loops: CDR1 SGHRS, CDR2 YFSETQ. Based on the CDR3 plus reference TRBV5-1 and TRBJ2-3, the full variable domain is KAGVTQTPRYLIKTRGQQVTLSCSPISGHRSVSWYQQTPGQGLQFLFEYFSETQRNKGNFPGRFSGRQFSNSRSEMNVSTLELGDSALYLCASSPLGDSGGTDTQYFGPGTRLTVL.

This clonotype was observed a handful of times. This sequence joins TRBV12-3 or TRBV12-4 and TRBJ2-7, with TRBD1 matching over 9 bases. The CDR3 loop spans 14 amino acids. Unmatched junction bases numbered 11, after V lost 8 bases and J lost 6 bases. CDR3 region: CASRLVTGGPEQYF. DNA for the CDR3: TGTGCCAGCCGCCTTGTGACAGGGGGTCCCGAGCAGTACTTC.

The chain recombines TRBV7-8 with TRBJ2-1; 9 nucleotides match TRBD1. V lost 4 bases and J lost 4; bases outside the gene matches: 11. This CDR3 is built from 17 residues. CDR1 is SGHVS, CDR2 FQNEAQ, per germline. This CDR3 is CASSYGPGQGRYNEQFF. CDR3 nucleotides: TGTGCCAGCAGCTACGGTCCCGGACAGGGGAGGTACAATGAGCAGTTCTTC.

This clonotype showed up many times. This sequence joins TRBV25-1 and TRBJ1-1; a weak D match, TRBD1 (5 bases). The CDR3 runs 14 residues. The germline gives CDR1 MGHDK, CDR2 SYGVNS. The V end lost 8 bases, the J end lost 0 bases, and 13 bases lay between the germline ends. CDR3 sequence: CASARGGMNTEAFF. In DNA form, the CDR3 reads TGTGCCAGCGCGCGGGGGGGGATGAACACTGAAGCTTTCTTT.

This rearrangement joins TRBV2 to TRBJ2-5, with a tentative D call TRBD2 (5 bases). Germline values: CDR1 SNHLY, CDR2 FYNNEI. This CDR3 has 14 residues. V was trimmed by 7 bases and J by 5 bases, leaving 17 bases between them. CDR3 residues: CASMPTSVSETQYF. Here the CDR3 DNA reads TGTGCCAGCATGCCCACTAGTGTTTCTGAGACCCAGTACTTC. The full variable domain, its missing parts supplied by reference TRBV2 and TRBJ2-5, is EPEVTQTPSHQVTQMGQEVILRCVPISNHLYFYWYRQILGQKVEFLVSFYNNEISEKSEIFDDQFSVERPDGSNFTLKIRSTKLEDSAMYFCASMPTSVSETQYFGPGTRLLVL.

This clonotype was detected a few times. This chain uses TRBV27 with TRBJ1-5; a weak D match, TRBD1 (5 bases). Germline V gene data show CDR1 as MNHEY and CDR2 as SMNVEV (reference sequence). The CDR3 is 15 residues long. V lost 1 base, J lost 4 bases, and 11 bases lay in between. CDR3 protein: CASSLWGLGNQPQHF. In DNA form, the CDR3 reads TGTGCCAGCAGTTTATGGGGGTTGGGGAATCAGCCCCAGCATTTT.

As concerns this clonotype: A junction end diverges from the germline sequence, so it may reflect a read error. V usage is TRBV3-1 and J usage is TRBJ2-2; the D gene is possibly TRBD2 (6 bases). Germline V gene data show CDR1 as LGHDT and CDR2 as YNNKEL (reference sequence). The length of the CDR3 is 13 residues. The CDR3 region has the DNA TGTGCCAGCAGCCAAGGCTCTGTTCGGGAGCGGTTTTTT. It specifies CASSQGSVRERFF.

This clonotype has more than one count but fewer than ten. The CDR3 sequence is CASSQGEGGPYEQYF. The CDR3, as DNA: TGCGCCAGCAGCCAAGGGGAAGGGGGCCCCTACGAGCAGTACTTC. The rearrangement links TRBV4-1 to TRBJ2-7; 7 nucleotides align to TRBD1. This CDR3 contains 15 residues. V gave up 1 base and J gave up 2 bases; unmatched junction bases: 5. The V gene's germline CDR1 is MGHRA and CDR2 YSYEKL.